This T cell receptor beta chain was captured by sequencing in a study of cytomegalovirus exposure and HLA in healthy donors. With respect to this clone: Its antigen is undetermined.

Notes on the study in general: Clonal expansion, a later analysis showed, was greater in HLA-associated TCR beta chains than in equally common others. In a later analysis, TCR beta V- and J-gene trimming showed a link to a missense DCLRE1C variant.

The study ran its PCR with 60 Vbeta and 13 Jbeta primers. Sequencing was performed with immunoSEQ multiplex PCR; in TCRdb, only in-frame clones are kept and a portion is missing. The sample contains around 190,000 clones, around 82% of which appear only once. Sequenced material: PBMCs. This sequence was found in a man aged 55-75 years in good health and CMV-seronegative.

In DNA form, the CDR3 reads TGTGCCAGTAGTAAGGGGGCGACCTTCCAAGAGACCCAGTACTTC. This sequence encodes CASSKGATFQETQYF. This chain connects TRBV19 to TRBJ2-5; 7 bases agree with TRBD1. The germline V gene has CDR1 LNHDA and CDR2 SQIVND (reference sequence). Trimming took 4 bases from V and 1 from J; bases not matched to a gene: 6. This CDR3 has 15 amino acids.